This TCR beta chain appears in the sequencing data of a study of T cell clonotyping in hematopoietic cell transplantation. Study-wide points: Broader posttransplant TCR repertoire diversity was predicted by graft donor and pretransplant recipient Inverse Simpson Index values.

Clones were read by immunoSEQ multiplex PCR, and TCRdb kept only the in-frame ones, dropping some. The sample holds 11,000 or so clones, around 49% seen once. Germline lookup yields CDR1 MNHEY and CDR2 SMNVEV (reference sequence). This CDR3 is built from 14 residues. With 4 bases removed from V and 2 bases from J, the gap between germline ends came to 12 bases. This clone has just a few counts. Its antigen remains unidentified. The sequence came from a man aged 50 to 60 in good health. Some clones in this sample may be carry-over from other donors' samples. The specimen was peripheral blood mononuclear cells. V and J are TRBV27 and TRBJ2-7, with unresolved D. The CDR3 nucleotides read TGTGCCAGCAGTTCCACAGACGGACCCTACGAGCAGTACTTC. Translated: CASSSTDGPYEQYF.